This T cell receptor (beta chain) is drawn from a study of radiotherapy plus CTLA-4 blockade in lung cancer. In germline, CDR1 is SNHLY, CDR2 FYNNEI. The CDR3 has 14 residues. V lost 5 bases and J lost 4; bases outside the gene matches: 3. The assay was immunoSEQ multiplex PCR, and TCRdb's table has in-frame clones only and misses some. The sample includes roughly 110,000 clones, around 84% of them seen just once. The sequence came from a human donor with non-small cell lung cancer that progressed on radiotherapy plus ipilimumab. Some clones in this sample may be carry-over from other donors' samples. The sequencing here drew on peripheral blood, taken from a patient treated with radiotherapy plus ipilimumab. This sequence joins TRBV2 and TRBJ1-3; TRBD1 matches at 9 bases. CDR3 DNA: TGTGCCAGCAGTTGGGACAGGGTGGGAAACACCATATATTTT. Its protein product is CASSWDRVGNTIYF.